These 3 T cell receptor beta chains originate from one sample sequenced in a study of cytomegalovirus exposure and HLA in healthy donors. A multiplex PCR was run with 60 Vbeta primers and 13 Jbeta primers. TCRdb's table, derived via immunoSEQ multiplex PCR, lists solely in-frame clones and lacks some. The table has 150,000 to 200,000 clones, about 86% seen once; the top ten hold around 1.9%. The specimen was PBMCs. These receptors originate from a woman younger than 35 in good health and CMV-seropositive.

The chain carries TRBV7-9 and TRBJ2-5; 12 nucleotides match TRBD2. The CDR3 is 17 amino acids. Germline-derived CDR1 and CDR2 are SEHNR and FQNEAQ (reference sequence). Germline trimming cut 2 bases from V and 6 bases from J; bases unmatched to any gene: 10. The CDR3 loop is CASSLRHASGGDQTQYF. DNA of the CDR3: TGTGCCAGCAGCTTACGCCATGCTAGCGGGGGGGATCAGACCCAGTACTTC.

The J gene is TRBJ2-2, the V gene TRBV7-9; tentative D call: TRBD1 (5 bases). The CDR3 sequence is 14 residues long. CDR1 is SEHNR, CDR2 FQNEAQ, per germline (reference sequence). The V end was cut by 5 bases, the J end by 9 bases, with 16 bases between. The CDR3 DNA sequence: TGTGCCAGCAGCGAAGACAGACGCCCCCGGGAGCTGTTTTTT. Its translation is CASSEDRRPRELFF.

This chain links TRBV5-4 with TRBJ2-5; TRBD2 matches at 10 bases. The germline CDR1 and CDR2 sequences are SGHNT and YYREEE (reference sequence). The length of the CDR3 is 14 residues. The trim removed 4 bases at V and 2 bases at J, leaving 2 bases unmatched. CDR3 sequence: CASSSGGVQETQYF. CDR3 nucleotides: TGTGCCAGCAGCAGCGGGGGGGTACAAGAGACCCAGTACTTC.